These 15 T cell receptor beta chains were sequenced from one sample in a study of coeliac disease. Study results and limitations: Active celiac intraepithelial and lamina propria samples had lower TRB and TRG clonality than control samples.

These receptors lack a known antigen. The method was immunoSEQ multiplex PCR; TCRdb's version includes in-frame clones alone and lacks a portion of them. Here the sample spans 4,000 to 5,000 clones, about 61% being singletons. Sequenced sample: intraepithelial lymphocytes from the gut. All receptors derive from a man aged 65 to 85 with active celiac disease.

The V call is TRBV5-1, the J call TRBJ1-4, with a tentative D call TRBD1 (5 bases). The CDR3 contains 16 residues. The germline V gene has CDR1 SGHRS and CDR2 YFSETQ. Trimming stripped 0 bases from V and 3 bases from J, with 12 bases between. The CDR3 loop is CASSLGLDTANEKLFF. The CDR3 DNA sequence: TGCGCCAGCAGCTTGGGTCTGGACACTGCTAATGAAAAACTGTTTTTT.

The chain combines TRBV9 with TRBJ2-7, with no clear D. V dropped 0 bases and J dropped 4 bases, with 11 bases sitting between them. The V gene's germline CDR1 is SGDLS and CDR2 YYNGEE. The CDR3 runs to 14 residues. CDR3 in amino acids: CASSVGANSYEQYF. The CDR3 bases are TGTGCCAGCAGCGTAGGGGCTAACTCGTACGAGCAGTACTTC.

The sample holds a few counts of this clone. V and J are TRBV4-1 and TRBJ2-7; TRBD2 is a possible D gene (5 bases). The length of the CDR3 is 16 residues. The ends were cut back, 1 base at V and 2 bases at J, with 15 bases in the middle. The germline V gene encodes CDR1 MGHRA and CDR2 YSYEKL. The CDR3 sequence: CASSQGPQRPTYEQYF. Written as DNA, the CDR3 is TGCGCCAGCAGCCAAGGGCCACAGCGGCCTACCTACGAGCAGTACTTC.

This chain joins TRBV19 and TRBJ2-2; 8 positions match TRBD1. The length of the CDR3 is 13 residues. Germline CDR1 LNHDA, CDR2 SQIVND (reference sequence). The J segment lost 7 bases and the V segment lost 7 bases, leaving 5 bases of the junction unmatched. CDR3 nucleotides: TGTGCCAGTAACCAGGGGGCTGGCGGGGAGCTGTTTTTT. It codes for CASNQGAGGELFF.

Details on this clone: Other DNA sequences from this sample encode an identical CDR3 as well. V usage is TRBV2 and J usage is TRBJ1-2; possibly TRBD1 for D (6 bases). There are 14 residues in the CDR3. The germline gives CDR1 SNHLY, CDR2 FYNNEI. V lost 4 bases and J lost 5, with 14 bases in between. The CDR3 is CASSGGGRVYGYTF. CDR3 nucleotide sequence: TGTGCCAGCAGTGGGGGGGGCAGGGTATATGGCTACACCTTC.

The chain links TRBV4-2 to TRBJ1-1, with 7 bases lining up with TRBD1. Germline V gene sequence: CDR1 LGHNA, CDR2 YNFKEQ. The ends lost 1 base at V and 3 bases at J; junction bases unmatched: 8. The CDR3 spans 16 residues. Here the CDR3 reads CASSQARQGVDTEAFF. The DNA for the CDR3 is TGTGCCAGCAGCCAAGCCCGACAGGGTGTCGACACTGAAGCTTTCTTT.

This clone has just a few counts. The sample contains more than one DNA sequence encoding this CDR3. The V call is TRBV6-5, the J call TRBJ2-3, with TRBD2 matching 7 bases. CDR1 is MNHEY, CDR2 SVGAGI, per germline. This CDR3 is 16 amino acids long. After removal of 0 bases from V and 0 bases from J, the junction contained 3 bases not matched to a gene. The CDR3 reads CASSYSGRGSTDTQYF. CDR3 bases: TGTGCCAGCAGTTACTCGGGGCGGGGGAGCACAGATACGCAGTATTTT.

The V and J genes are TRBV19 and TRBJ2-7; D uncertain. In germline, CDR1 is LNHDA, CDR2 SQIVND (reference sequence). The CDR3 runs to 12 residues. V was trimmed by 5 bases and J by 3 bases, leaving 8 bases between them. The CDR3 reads CASSSSLYEQYF. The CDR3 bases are TGTGCCAGTAGTTCTAGTCTCTACGAGCAGTACTTC.

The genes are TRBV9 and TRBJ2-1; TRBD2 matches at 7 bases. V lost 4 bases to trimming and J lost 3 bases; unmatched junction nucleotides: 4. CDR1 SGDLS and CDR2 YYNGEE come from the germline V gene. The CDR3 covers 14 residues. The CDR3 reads CASSKGTNYNEQFF. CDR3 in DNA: TGTGCCAGCAGCAAGGGGACTAACTACAATGAGCAGTTCTTC. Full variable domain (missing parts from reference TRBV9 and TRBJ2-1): DSGVTQTPKHLITATGQRVTLRCSPRSGDLSVYWYQQSLDQGLQFLIQYYNGEERAKGNILERFSAQQFPDLHSELNLSSLELGDSALYFCASSKGTNYNEQFFGPGTRLTVL.

DNA for the CDR3: TGTGCCTGGAGCCTCCGTGCAGGGGGAGTAAATTCACCCCTCCACTTT. Translating gives CAWSLRAGGVNSPLHF. The chain combines TRBV30 with TRBJ1-6; 7 bases fit TRBD1. Trimming cost V 3 bases and J 7 bases; bases outside gene matches: 12. This CDR3 is built from 16 residues. Germline V gene sequence: CDR1 GTSNPN, CDR2 SVGIG (reference sequence).

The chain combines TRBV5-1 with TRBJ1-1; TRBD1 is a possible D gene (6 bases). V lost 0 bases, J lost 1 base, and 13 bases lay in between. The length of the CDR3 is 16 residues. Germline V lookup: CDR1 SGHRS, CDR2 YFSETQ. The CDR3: CASSLGSDRPNTEAFF. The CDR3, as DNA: TGCGCCAGCAGCTTGGGGTCCGACAGGCCGAACACTGAAGCTTTCTTT.

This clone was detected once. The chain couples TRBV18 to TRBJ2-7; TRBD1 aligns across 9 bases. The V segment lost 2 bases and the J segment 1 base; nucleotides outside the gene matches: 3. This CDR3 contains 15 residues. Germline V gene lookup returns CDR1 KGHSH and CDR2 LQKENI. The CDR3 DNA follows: TGTGCCAGCTCACCAAGGGGGACAGGGTCCTACGAGCAGTACTTC. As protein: CASSPRGTGSYEQYF.

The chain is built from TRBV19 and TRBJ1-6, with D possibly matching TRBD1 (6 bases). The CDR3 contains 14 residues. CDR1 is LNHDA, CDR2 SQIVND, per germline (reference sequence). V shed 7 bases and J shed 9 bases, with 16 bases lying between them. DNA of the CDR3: TGTGCCAGTAATCAGAAAGGGGGTAGTTCACCCCTCCACTTT. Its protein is CASNQKGGSSPLHF.

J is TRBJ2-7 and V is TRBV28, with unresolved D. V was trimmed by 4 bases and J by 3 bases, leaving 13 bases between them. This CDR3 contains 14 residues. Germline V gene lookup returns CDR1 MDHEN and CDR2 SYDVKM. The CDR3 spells CASSSPNHNYEQYF. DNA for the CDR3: TGTGCCAGCAGTTCCCCTAATCATAACTACGAGCAGTACTTC.

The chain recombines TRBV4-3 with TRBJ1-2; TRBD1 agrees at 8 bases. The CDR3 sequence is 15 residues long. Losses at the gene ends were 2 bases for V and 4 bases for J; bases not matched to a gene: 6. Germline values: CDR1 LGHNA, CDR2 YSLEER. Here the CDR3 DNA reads TGCGCCAGCAGCCAAATAGACGGGACAGGCTATGGCTACACCTTC. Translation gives CASSQIDGTGYGYTF.